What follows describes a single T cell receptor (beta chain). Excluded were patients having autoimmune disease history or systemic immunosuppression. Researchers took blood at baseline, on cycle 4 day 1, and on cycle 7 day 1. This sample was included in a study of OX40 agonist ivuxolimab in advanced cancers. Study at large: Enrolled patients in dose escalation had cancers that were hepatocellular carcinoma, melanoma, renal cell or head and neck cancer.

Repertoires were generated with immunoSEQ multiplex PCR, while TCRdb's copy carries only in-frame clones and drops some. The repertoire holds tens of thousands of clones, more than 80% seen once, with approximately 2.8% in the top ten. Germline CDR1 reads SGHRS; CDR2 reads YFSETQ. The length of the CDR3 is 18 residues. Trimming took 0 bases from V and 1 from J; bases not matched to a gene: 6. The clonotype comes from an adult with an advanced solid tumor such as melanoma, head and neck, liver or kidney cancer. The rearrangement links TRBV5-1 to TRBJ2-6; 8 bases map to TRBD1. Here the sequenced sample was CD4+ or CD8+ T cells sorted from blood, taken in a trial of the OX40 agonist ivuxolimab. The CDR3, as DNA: TGCGCCAGCAGCTTGGCCTTCCAGGGGGCTTCTGGGGCCAACGTCCTGACTTTC. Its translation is CASSLAFQGASGANVLTF. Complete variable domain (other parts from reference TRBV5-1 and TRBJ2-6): KAGVTQTPRYLIKTRGQQVTLSCSPISGHRSVSWYQQTPGQGLQFLFEYFSETQRNKGNFPGRFSGRQFSNSRSEMNVSTLELGDSALYLCASSLAFQGASGANVLTFGAGSRLTVL.